This TCR beta chain was retrieved from a study of cytotoxic CD8 clonotypes in ibrutinib-treated CLL. TCRdb's copy holds only in-frame clones and misses some; the assay was immunoSEQ multiplex PCR. In the table there are fewer than 7,000 clones, approximately 71% of which are singletons. Per the germline V gene, CDR1 is SGHNT and CDR2 is YYREEE (reference sequence). The length of the CDR3 is 13 residues. Between the trimmed V and J ends, which lost 1 base and 4 bases, there was a span of 6 bases. Sequenced here: PBMCs, sampled before ibrutinib treatment. This TCR derives from a human donor with chronic lymphocytic leukemia. The chain links TRBV5-4 to TRBJ2-1; TRBD1 is a possible D gene (6 bases). Written as DNA, the CDR3 is TGTGCCAGCAGCTTGACAGGGTACAATGAGCAGTTCTTC. This sequence encodes CASSLTGYNEQFF.